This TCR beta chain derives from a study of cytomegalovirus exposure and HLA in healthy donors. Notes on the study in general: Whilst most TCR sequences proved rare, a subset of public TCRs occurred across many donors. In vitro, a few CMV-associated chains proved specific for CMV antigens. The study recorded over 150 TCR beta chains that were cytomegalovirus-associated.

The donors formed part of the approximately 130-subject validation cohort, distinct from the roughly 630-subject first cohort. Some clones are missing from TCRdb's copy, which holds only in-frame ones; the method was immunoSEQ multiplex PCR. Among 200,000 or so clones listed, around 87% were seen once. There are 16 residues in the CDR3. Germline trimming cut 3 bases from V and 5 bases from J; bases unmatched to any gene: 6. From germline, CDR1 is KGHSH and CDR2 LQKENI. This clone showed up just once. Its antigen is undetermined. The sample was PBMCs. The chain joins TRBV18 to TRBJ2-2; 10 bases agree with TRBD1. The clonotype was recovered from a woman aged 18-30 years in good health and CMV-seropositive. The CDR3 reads CASSPSGTGVTGELFF. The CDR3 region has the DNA TGTGCCAGCTCACCTTCGGGGACAGGGGTGACCGGGGAGCTGTTTTTT.